This paragraph reports one TCR beta chain. This CDR3 contains 17 residues. CDR1 SGDLS and CDR2 YYNGEE come from the germline V gene. The V gene end was trimmed by 3 bases and the J gene end by 4 bases; junction bases not matched to a gene: 7. For recovered donors of Cohort 3, there were two negative PCRs, clearance, or symptom resolution. This entry comes from a study of blood T cell repertoires in COVID-19. Here immunoSEQ multiplex PCR was the method, and the copy in TCRdb shows in-frame clones only, minus some. The sample contains under 300,000 clones, around 87% of which appear only once. The chain links TRBV9 to TRBJ2-3, with 14 nucleotides matching TRBD2. The sample consisted of PBMCs or T cells enriched from blood (not recorded which). This TCR came from a young woman who had recovered from COVID-19. The CDR3 region has the DNA TGTGCCAGCAGCGCCGGGACTAGCGGGGGAAGCGCAGATACGCAGTATTTT. It yields the protein CASSAGTSGGSADTQYF.